This T cell receptor (beta chain) is from a study of blood T cell repertoires in COVID-19. Assay: immunoSEQ multiplex PCR; the TCRdb copy retains only in-frame clones and omits some. This sample yields about 57,000 clones, of which 82% are seen a single time; over 7.5% belongs to the top ten. This receptor was obtained from a woman over 75 with acute or convalescent COVID-19. Sequences were obtained from peripheral blood.

In nucleotides, the CDR3 is TGTGCCAGCAGGGATAGCGGGGTCGCCTACGAGCAGTACTTC. Translation gives CASRDSGVAYEQYF. V is TRBV21-1 and J is TRBJ2-7; the table's D call TRBD2 went unverified against the DNA. TRBV21-1 is noted as a pseudogene. The CDR3 extends over 14 amino acids.